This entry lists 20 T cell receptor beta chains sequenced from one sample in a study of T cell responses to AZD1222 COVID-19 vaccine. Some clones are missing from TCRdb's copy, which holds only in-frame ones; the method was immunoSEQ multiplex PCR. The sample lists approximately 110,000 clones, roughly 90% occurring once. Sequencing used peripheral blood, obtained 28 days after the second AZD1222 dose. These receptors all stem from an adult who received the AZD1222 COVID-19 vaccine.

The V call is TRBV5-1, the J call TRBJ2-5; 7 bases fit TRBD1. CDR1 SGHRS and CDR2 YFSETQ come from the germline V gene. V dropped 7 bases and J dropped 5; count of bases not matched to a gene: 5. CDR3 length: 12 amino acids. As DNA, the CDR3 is TGCGCCAGCCACAGGGGTGGGGAGACCCAGTACTTC. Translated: CASHRGGETQYF.

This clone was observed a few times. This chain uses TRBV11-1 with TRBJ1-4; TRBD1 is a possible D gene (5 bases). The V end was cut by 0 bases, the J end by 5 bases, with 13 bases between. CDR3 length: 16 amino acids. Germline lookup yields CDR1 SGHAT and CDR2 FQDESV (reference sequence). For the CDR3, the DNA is TGTGCCAGCAGCTTAGCGTCCGGGGGACTGAATGAAAAACTGTTTTTT. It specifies CASSLASGGLNEKLFF.

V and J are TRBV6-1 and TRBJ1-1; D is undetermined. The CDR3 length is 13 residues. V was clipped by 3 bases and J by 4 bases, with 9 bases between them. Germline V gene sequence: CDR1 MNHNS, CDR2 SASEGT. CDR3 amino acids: CASSEWVSTEAFF. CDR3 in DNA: TGTGCCAGCAGTGAGTGGGTTAGCACTGAAGCTTTCTTT.

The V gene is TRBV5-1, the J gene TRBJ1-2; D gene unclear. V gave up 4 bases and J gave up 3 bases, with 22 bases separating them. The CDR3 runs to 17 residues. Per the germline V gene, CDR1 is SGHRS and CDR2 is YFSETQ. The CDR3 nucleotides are TGCGCCAGCAGCCGCGGCCCCAGAGGGTATGGCGACTATGGCTACACCTTC. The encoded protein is CASSRGPRGYGDYGYTF.

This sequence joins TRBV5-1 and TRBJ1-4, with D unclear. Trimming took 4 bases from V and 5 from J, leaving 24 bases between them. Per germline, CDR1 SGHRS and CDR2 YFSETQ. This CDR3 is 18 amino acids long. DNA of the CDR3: TGCGCCAGCAGCAAGGCAGACGGGAGTAACGTCCCAAATGAAAAACTGTTTTTT. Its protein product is CASSKADGSNVPNEKLFF.

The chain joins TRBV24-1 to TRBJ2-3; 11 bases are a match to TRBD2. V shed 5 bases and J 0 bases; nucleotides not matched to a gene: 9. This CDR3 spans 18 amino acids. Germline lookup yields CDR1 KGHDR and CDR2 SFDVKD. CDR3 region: CATSVDGTSGGSTDTQYF. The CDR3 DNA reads TGTGCCACCAGTGTCGACGGGACTAGCGGAGGGAGCACAGATACGCAGTATTTT.

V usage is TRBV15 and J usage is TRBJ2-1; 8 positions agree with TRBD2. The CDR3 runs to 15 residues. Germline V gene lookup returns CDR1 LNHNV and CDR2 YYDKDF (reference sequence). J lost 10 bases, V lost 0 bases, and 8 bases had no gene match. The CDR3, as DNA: TGTGCCACCAGCAGAGATCTAGCGGGCCAGGGGGAGCAGTTCTTC. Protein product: CATSRDLAGQGEQFF.

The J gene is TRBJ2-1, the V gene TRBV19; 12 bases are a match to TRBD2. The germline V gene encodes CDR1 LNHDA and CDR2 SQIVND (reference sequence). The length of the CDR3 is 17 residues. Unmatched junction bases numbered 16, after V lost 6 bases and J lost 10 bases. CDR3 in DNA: TGTGCCAGTAGACCGACTAGCGGGAGTGTAACGCTGTTGGAGCAGTTCTTC. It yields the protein CASRPTSGSVTLLEQFF.

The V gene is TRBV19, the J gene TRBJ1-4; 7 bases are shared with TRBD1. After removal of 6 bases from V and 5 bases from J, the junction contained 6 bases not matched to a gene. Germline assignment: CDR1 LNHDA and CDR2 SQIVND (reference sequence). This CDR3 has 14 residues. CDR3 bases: TGTGCCAGTAGACACAGGGGCGGCAATGAAAAACTGTTTTTT. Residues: CASRHRGGNEKLFF.

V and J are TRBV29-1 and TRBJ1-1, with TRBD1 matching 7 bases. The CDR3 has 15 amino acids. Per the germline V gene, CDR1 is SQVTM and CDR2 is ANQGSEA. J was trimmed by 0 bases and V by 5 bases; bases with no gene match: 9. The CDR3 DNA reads TGCAGCGTTTGGCAGACAGGGAACATGAACACTGAAGCTTTCTTT. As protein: CSVWQTGNMNTEAFF. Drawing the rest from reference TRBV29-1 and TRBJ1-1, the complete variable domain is SAVISQKPSRDICQRGTSLTIQCQVDSQVTMMFWYRQQPGQSLTLIATANQGSEATYESGFVIDKFPISRPNLTFSTLTVSNMSPEDSSIYLCSVWQTGNMNTEAFFGQGTRLTVV.

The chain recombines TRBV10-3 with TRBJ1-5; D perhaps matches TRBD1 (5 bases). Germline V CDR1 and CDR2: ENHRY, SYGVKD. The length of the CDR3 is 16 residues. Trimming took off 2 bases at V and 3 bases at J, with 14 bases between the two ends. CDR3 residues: CAISEGILGDNQPQHF. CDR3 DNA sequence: TGTGCCATCAGTGAGGGGATCCTAGGGGACAATCAGCCCCAGCATTTT.

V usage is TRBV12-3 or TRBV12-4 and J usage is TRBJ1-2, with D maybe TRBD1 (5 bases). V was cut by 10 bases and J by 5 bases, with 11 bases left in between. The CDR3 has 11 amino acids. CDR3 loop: CAIRVLYGYTF. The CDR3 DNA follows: TGTGCCATCAGGGTTCTGTATGGCTACACCTTC.

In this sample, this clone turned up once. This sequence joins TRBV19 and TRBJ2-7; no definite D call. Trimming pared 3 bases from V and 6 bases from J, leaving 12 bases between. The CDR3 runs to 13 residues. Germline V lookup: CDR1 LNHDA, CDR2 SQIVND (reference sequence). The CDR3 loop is CASSMVAGSEQYF. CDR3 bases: TGTGCCAGTAGTATGGTTGCAGGATCCGAGCAGTACTTC.

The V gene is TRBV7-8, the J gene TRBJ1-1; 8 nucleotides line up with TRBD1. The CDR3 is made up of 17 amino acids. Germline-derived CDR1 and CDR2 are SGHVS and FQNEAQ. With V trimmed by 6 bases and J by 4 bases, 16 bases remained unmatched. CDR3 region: CASRPYWGDRSGTEAFF. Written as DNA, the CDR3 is TGTGCCAGCAGACCATACTGGGGGGACAGGTCGGGCACTGAAGCTTTCTTT.

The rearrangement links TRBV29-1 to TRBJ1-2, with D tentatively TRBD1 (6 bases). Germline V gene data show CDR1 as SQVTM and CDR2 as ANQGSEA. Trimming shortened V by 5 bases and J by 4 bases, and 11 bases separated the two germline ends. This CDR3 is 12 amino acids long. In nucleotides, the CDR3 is TGCAGCGTTTTGGACAGCCGCTATGGCTACACCTTC. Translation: CSVLDSRYGYTF.

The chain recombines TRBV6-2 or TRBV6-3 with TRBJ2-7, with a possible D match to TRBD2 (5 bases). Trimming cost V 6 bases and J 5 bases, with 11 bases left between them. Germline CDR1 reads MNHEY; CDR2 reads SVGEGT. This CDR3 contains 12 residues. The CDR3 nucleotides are TGTGCCAGCAGCCAAGGAGGTAACGAGCAGTACTTC. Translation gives CASSQGGNEQYF.

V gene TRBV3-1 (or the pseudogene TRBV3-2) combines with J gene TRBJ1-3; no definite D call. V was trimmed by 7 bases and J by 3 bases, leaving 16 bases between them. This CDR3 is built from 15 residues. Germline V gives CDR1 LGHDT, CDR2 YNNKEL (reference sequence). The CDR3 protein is CASTLTHAVGNTIYF. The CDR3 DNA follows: TGTGCCAGCACCCTCACACATGCTGTTGGAAACACCATATATTTT.

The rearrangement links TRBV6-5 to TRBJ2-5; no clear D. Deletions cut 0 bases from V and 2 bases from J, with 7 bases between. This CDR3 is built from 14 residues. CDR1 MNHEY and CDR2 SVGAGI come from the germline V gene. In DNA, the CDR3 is TGTGCCAGCAGTTACTCTAACGGTCAAGAGACCCAGTACTTC. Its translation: CASSYSNGQETQYF.

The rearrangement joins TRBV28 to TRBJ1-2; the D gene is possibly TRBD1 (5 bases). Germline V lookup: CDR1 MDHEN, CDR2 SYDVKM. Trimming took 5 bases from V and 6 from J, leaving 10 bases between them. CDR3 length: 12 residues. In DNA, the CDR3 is TGTGCCAGCAGTACACAGGAGGATGGCTACACCTTC. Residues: CASSTQEDGYTF.

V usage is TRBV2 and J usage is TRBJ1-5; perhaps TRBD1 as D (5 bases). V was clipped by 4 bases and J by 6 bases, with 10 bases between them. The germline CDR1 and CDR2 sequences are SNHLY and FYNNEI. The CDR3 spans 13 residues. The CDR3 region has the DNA TGTGCCAGCAGTGTAGGGGAAGGTCAGCCCCAGCATTTT. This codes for CASSVGEGQPQHF. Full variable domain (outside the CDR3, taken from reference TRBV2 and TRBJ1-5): EPEVTQTPSHQVTQMGQEVILRCVPISNHLYFYWYRQILGQKVEFLVSFYNNEISEKSEIFDDQFSVERPDGSNFTLKIRSTKLEDSAMYFCASSVGEGQPQHFGDGTRLSIL.